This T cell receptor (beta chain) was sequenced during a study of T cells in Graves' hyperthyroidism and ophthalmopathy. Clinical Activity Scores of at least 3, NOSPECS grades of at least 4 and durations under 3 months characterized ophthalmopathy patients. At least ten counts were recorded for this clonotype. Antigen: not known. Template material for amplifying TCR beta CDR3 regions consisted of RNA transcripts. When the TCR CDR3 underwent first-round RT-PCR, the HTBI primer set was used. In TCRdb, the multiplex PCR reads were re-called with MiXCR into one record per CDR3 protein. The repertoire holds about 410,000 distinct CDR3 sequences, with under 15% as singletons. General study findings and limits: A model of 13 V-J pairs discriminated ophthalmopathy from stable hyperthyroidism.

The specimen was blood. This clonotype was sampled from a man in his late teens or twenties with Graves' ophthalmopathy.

Written as DNA, the CDR3 is TGTGCCAGCAGTTACTCTTTACTAGCGGGATCCTACAATGAGCAGTTCTTC. This sequence encodes CASSYSLLAGSYNEQFF. The rearrangement links TRBV6-5 to TRBJ2-1; TRBD2 agrees at 10 bases. The V and J ends lost 0 bases and 1 base, in that order; junction bases with no gene match: 3. The CDR3 consists of 17 residues. Per the germline V gene, CDR1 is MNHEY and CDR2 is SVGAGI.